Below, 23 T cell receptor beta chains from the same sample are listed, as sequenced in a study of beta chain features in type 1 diabetes. Study outcomes and limitations: Moderate yet significant TCRB CDR3 shortening was seen in Type 1 diabetes patients in all four CD4+ subsets.

Expressed TCRB transcripts got sequenced, as all isolated RNA was reverse transcribed. TCRdb's copy holds only in-frame clones and misses some; the assay was immunoSEQ multiplex PCR. Of nearly 700,000 clones in the sample, roughly 13% are singletons; the top ten hold around 0.022%. These receptors have no known antigen. Sequenced: naive CD4+ T cells from blood. The receptors derive from a man between 18 and 35 years old with type 1 diabetes.

This clone occurred a few times. The chain employs TRBV7-9 and TRBJ1-1, with 8 positions matching TRBD1. From germline, CDR1 is SEHNR and CDR2 FQNEAQ (reference sequence). The CDR3 covers 15 residues. V lost 5 bases, J lost 9 bases, and 14 bases stayed unmatched. The CDR3 region is CASSVSGTGNLKAFF. The CDR3 DNA is TGTGCCAGCAGCGTATCCGGGACAGGAAACTTGAAAGCTTTCTTT.

This sequence joins TRBV2 and TRBJ2-1; D unresolved. The V and J ends lost 7 bases and 4 bases respectively, with 20 bases between them. Germline V gene lookup returns CDR1 SNHLY and CDR2 FYNNEI. The CDR3 has 16 amino acids. CDR3 sequence: CASTRELDGVYNEQFF. The CDR3 DNA follows: TGTGCCAGCACCCGTGAGTTGGACGGAGTATACAATGAGCAGTTCTTC.

The chain uses TRBV30 and TRBJ1-2, with D uncertain. Germline V lookup: CDR1 GTSNPN, CDR2 SVGIG (reference sequence). The CDR3 spans 12 residues. The ends were cut back, 3 bases at V and 4 bases at J, with 9 bases in the middle. CDR3 sequence: CAWRTQSYGYTF. CDR3 bases: TGTGCCTGGAGGACCCAAAGCTATGGCTACACCTTC.

The rearrangement joins TRBV5-1 to TRBJ2-1; D not resolved. CDR3 length: 13 amino acids. Germline V gene data show CDR1 as SGHRS and CDR2 as YFSETQ. Trimming shortened V by 2 bases and J by 10 bases, and 13 bases separated the two germline ends. The CDR3 DNA reads TGCGCCAGCAGCTTTATAGTGGCGGCAGAGCAGTTCTTC. Its translation is CASSFIVAAEQFF.

V and J are TRBV4-2 and TRBJ2-1, with 11 bases matching TRBD2. The CDR3 is 16 amino acids. The V and J ends lost 3 bases and 3 bases, in that order; junction bases with no gene match: 4. Germline loops: CDR1 LGHNA, CDR2 YNFKEQ. The CDR3 DNA reads TGTGCCAGCAGCCAGGACCTAGCGGGGGGCTACAATGAGCAGTTCTTC. Translating it yields CASSQDLAGGYNEQFF.

The chain links TRBV23-1 to TRBJ1-5; TRBD1 matches at 7 bases. TRBV23-1 is given ORF status, its function remaining uncertain. The CDR3 has 18 amino acids. The J segment lost 2 bases and the V segment lost 10 bases, leaving 20 bases of the junction unmatched. For the CDR3, the DNA is TGCGCCAACGTCCCGATTGGAAAGGGGGCGCAGGGCAATCAGCCCCAGCATTTT. This gives the protein CANVPIGKGAQGNQPQHF.

The chain uses TRBV4-2 and TRBJ2-3, with a tentative D call TRBD2 (6 bases). The germline V and J ends were trimmed by 3 bases and 0 bases, with 10 bases remaining between them. The CDR3 contains 15 residues. The germline V gene has CDR1 LGHNA and CDR2 YNFKEQ. CDR3 coding DNA: TGTGCCAGCAGCCAGGGACTCCCTAGCACAGATACGCAGTATTTT. It specifies CASSQGLPSTDTQYF.

This chain joins TRBV2 and TRBJ2-3; no clear D. Deletions cut 3 bases from V and 14 bases from J, with 12 bases between. Germline V gives CDR1 SNHLY, CDR2 FYNNEI. This CDR3 has 11 amino acids. The CDR3 sequence: CASSDPQGPYF. CDR3 sequence (DNA): TGTGCCAGCAGTGACCCACAAGGTCCGTATTTT.

This clone has more than one count but fewer than ten. J is TRBJ1-2 and V is TRBV5-6; unclear D gene. From germline, CDR1 is SGHDT and CDR2 YYEEEE. The CDR3 sequence is 11 residues long. Trimming cost V 1 base and J 6 bases, with 4 bases left between them. The CDR3 DNA follows: TGTGCCAGCAGCTTGTTTCATGGCTACACCTTC. Translation gives CASSLFHGYTF.

This rearrangement joins TRBV27 to TRBJ2-1, with D possibly being TRBD2 (6 bases). The CDR3 totals 13 residues. V dropped 7 bases and J dropped 6 bases, with 13 bases sitting between them. CDR1 is MNHEY, CDR2 SMNVEV, per germline (reference sequence). The CDR3 DNA sequence: TGTGCCAGCATTCCGCACGGGGGCAATGAGCAGTTCTTC. This sequence encodes CASIPHGGNEQFF.

V gene TRBV7-2 combines with J gene TRBJ2-5; 8 bases fit TRBD1. Germline CDR1 reads SGHTA; CDR2 reads FQGNSA. There are 14 residues in the CDR3. After removal of 5 bases from V and 4 bases from J, the junction contained 6 bases not matched to a gene. The CDR3 DNA reads as TGTGCCAGCAGCACAGGGGGTACGGCAGAGACCCAGTACTTC. It translates to CASSTGGTAETQYF.

The chain has TRBV27 and TRBJ1-4; TRBD1 aligns across 7 bases. Germline assignment: CDR1 MNHEY and CDR2 SMNVEV (reference sequence). Trimming at V came to 8 bases and at J to 7 bases, leaving 10 bases not matched to a gene. CDR3 length: 14 residues. CDR3 coding DNA: TGTGCCAGCCGATACGGACAGGCGGGTGAAAAACTGTTTTTT. Its translation: CASRYGQAGEKLFF.

The rearrangement links TRBV2 to TRBJ2-6, with D perhaps TRBD2 (5 bases). This CDR3 is built from 13 residues. V was cut by 10 bases and J by 3 bases, with 10 bases left in between. From germline, CDR1 is SNHLY and CDR2 FYNNEI. The CDR3 bases are TGTGCCACCAACGAGGGTGGGGCCAACGTCCTGACTTTC. The encoded protein is CATNEGGANVLTF.

This clone was picked up a small number of times. V and J are TRBV6-1 and TRBJ1-6; D is unclear. The germline V gene encodes CDR1 MNHNS and CDR2 SASEGT. The CDR3 extends over 12 amino acids. The V and J ends lost 7 bases and 6 bases respectively, with 7 bases between them. The CDR3 DNA is TGTGCCAGCATGTCGGGTAATTCACCCCTCCACTTT. Encoded protein: CASMSGNSPLHF.

This clone showed up just a few times. The J gene is TRBJ2-3, the V gene TRBV29-1; D is perhaps TRBD1 (5 bases). Trimming removed 1 base from V and 1 base from J, with 12 bases in between. Germline V gives CDR1 SQVTM, CDR2 ANQGSEA. The CDR3 sequence is 15 residues long. CDR3 sequence (DNA): TGCAGCGTTGAAGGAACACCGACAGGCACAGATACGCAGTATTTT. Translated: CSVEGTPTGTDTQYF.

This clone occurred once. The genes are TRBV27 and TRBJ1-5, with D tentatively TRBD1 (6 bases). The length of the CDR3 is 15 residues. V was shortened by 5 bases and J by 3 bases, with 14 bases between the two germline ends. CDR1 MNHEY and CDR2 SMNVEV come from the germline V gene (reference sequence). The CDR3 region is CASSRSQGPNQPQHF. Written as DNA, the CDR3 is TGTGCCAGCAGTAGGTCTCAGGGGCCCAATCAGCCCCAGCATTTT.

V and J are TRBV7-9 and TRBJ1-2, with no clear D. CDR1 and CDR2 from the germline V gene are SEHNR and FQNEAQ (reference sequence). The CDR3 covers 16 residues. V lost 4 bases to trimming and J lost 4 bases, with 19 bases between them. This CDR3 is CASSSEWENAAYGYTF. CDR3 sequence (DNA): TGTGCCAGCAGCTCCGAGTGGGAGAACGCGGCCTATGGCTACACCTTC.

This rearrangement joins TRBV27 to TRBJ1-6; tentatively, D is TRBD1 (6 bases). Deletions cut 3 bases from V and 10 bases from J, with 13 bases between. CDR1 and CDR2 (germline): MNHEY, SMNVEV (reference sequence). The CDR3 consists of 14 residues. The CDR3 DNA follows: TGTGCCAGCAGTTTTGGGGGCGCAGGGTCACCCCTCCACTTT. Amino acids: CASSFGGAGSPLHF.

V is TRBV6-5 and J is TRBJ2-1; D is unclear. The V gene lost 5 bases and the J gene lost 9 bases, with 14 bases spanning the gap. CDR1 is MNHEY and CDR2 is SVGAGI in the germline V gene. CDR3 length: 13 amino acids. The CDR3 region is CASSAHQTPEQFF. The DNA for the CDR3 is TGTGCCAGCAGTGCCCACCAGACCCCTGAGCAGTTCTTC.

The chain recombines TRBV12-5 with TRBJ2-3; D is possibly TRBD2 (5 bases). The ends were cut back, 9 bases at V and 3 bases at J, with 10 bases in the middle. Germline V CDR1 and CDR2: LGHNT, FRNRAP. The CDR3 loop spans 12 amino acids. The CDR3 spells CASLRETDTQYF. CDR3 sequence (DNA): TGTGCTAGCTTGAGGGAAACAGATACGCAGTATTTT.

This clone was seen only a few times. This chain uses TRBV7-9 with TRBJ1-1; D uncertain. V was trimmed by 5 bases and J by 5 bases, leaving 21 bases between them. The V gene's germline CDR1 is SEHNR and CDR2 FQNEAQ (reference sequence). There are 16 residues in the CDR3. Here the CDR3 DNA reads TGTGCCAGCAGCGCACGGGCCGAACGCAATGGGACTGAAGCTTTCTTT. Translated: CASSARAERNGTEAFF.

Only a few counts were recorded for this clone. V usage is TRBV6-5 and J usage is TRBJ2-7, with 9 positions matching TRBD1. This CDR3 contains 13 residues. With 8 bases clipped from V and 2 bases from J, the junction kept 4 bases outside the gene matches. CDR1 MNHEY and CDR2 SVGAGI come from the germline V gene. CDR3 DNA sequence: TGTGCCAGCGGAGGACAGGGGCCCTACGAGCAGTACTTC. This encodes CASGGQGPYEQYF.

V usage is TRBV28 and J usage is TRBJ2-1; D is unresolved. Germline CDR1 reads MDHEN; CDR2 reads SYDVKM. There are 13 residues in the CDR3. Trimming took off 3 bases at V and 9 bases at J, with 12 bases between the two ends. DNA of the CDR3: TGTGCCAGCAGTTTTCTTTGGGCTGGTGAGCAGTTCTTC. Translated: CASSFLWAGEQFF.